This T cell receptor beta chain was recovered during a study of Ad26.COV2.S vaccination and SARS-CoV-2 variants. Some clones are missing from TCRdb's copy, which holds only in-frame ones; the method was immunoSEQ multiplex PCR. The sample holds some 350,000 clones; around 92% are singletons and the top ten take about 3.8%. Germline V gene lookup returns CDR1 LNHDA and CDR2 SQIVND (reference sequence). This CDR3 has 14 residues. Trimming took 6 bases from V and 7 from J, leaving 16 bases between them. On this clone: What it recognizes is unknown.

The study, taken as a whole, reports: It was reported that spike-specific CD8+ and CD4+ T cell responses were substantially broad after vaccination.

The receptor was isolated from a human donor who had recovered from COVID-19. V and J are TRBV19 and TRBJ1-5; possible D gene TRBD1, 6 bases. Sample: peripheral blood, taken after recovery from COVID-19. CDR3 region: CASRDEGGRQPQHF. The CDR3, as DNA: TGTGCCAGTAGGGACGAGGGGGGGCGGCAGCCCCAGCATTTT.